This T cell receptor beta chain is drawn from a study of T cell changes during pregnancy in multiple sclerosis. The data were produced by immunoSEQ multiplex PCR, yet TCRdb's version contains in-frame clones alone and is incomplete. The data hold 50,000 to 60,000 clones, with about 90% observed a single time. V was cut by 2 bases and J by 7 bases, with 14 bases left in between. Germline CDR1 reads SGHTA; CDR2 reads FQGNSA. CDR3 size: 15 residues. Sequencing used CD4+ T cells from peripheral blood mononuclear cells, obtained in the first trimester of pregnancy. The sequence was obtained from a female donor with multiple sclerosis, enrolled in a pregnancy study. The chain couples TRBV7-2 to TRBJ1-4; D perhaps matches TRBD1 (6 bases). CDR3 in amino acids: CASSLLGGRIEKLFF. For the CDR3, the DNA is TGTGCCAGCAGCTTATTAGGGGGTAGGATTGAAAAACTGTTTTTT.